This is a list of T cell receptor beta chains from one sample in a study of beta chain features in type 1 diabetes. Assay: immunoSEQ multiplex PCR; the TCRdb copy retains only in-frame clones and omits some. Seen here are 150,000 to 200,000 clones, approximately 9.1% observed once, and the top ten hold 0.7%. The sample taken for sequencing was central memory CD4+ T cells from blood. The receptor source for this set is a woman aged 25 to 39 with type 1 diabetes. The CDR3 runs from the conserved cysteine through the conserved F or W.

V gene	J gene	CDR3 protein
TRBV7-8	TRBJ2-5	CASSLGGGRETQYF
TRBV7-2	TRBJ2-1	CASSSGTPGYWQFF
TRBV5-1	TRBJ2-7	CASSPGGQGVIAYF
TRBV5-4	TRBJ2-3	CASSLQALSTDTQYF
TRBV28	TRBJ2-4	CASSPPGAEGNIQYF
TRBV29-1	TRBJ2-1	CSVEDLSGVNEQFF
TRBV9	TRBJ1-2	CASSAQGAGYGYTF
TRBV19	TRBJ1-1	CASSEGSEVWPEAFF
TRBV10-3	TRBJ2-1	CAIDSGREGNEQFF
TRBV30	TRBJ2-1	CAWRLAGTYVQFF
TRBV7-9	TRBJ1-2	CASSTHGYTF
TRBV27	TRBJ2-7	CASSLSRGAGYEQYF
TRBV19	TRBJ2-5	CASSIVGDRETQYF
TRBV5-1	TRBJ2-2	CASSPMTGNTGELFF
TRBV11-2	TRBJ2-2	CASSLIVGDTGELFF
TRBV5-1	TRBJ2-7	CASSQGQGTYEQYF
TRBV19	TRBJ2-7	CASSNRDRGRDEQYF
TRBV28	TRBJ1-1	CASRQGRYTEAFF
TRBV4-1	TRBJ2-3	CASSQDSGRADGDTQYF
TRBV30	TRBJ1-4	CAWSSRAGEKLFF
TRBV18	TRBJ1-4	CASSPDRDREEKLFF
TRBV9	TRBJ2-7	CASSPRGQGADYEQYF
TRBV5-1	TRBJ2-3	CASSKGLAGGEFTDTQYF
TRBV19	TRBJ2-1	CASSIPAGGPGEQFF
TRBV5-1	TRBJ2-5	CASSSGLAGGEGETQYF
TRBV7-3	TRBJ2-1	CASSPGSLENEQFF
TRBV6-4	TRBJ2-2	CASSSQGSGELFF
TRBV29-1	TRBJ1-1	CSVEVGGWDTEAFF
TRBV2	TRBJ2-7	CASEIGVGGKQYF